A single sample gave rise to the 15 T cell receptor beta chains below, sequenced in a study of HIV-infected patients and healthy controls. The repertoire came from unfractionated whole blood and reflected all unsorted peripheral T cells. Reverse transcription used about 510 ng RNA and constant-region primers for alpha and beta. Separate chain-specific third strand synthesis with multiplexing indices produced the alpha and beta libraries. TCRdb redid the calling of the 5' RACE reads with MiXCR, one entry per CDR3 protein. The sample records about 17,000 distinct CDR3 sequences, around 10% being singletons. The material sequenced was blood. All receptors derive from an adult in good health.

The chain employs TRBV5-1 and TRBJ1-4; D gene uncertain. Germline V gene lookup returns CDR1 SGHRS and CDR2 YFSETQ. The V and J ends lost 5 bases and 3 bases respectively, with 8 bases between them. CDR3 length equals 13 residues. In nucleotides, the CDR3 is TGCGCCAGCAGAGTGAATCCTAATGAAAAACTGTTTTTT. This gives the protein CASRVNPNEKLFF.

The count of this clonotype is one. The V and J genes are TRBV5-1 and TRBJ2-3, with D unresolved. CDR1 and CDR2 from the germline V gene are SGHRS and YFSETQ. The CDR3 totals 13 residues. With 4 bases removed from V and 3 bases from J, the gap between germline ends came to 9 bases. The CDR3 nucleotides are TGCGCCAGCAGCGACCCCGGAACAGATACGCAGTATTTT. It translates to CASSDPGTDTQYF.

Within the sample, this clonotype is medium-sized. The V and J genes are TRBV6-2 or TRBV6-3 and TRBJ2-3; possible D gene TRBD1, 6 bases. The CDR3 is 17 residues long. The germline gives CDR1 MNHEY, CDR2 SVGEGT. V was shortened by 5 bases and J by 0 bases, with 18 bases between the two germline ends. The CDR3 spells CASSPLPRGQSTDTQYF. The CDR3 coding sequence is TGTGCCAGCAGTCCCCTCCCTCGTGGACAGAGCACAGATACGCAGTATTTT.

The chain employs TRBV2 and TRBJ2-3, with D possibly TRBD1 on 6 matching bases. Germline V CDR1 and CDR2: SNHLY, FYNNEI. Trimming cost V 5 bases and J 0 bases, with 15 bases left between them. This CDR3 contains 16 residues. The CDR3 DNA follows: TGTGCCAGCAGTAAACCCAAGACAGGCAGCACAGATACGCAGTATTTT. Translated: CASSKPKTGSTDTQYF.

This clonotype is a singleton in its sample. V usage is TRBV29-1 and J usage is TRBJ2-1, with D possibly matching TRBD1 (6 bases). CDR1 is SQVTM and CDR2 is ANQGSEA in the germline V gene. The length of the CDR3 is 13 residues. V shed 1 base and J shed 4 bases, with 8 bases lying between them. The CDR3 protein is CSVEADRYNEQFF. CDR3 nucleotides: TGCAGCGTTGAAGCGGACAGATACAATGAGCAGTTCTTC.

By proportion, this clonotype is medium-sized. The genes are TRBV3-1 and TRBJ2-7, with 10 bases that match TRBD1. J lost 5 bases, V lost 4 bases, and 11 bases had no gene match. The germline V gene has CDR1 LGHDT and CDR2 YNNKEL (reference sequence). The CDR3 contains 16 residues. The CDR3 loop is CASSRSGTGAKNEQYF. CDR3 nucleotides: TGTGCCAGCAGCCGATCCGGGACAGGGGCTAAAAACGAGCAGTACTTC.

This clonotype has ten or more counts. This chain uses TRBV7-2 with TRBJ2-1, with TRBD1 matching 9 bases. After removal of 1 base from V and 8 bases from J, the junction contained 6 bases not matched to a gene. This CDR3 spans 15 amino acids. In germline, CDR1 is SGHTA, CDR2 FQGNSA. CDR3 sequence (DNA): TGTGCCAGCAGCTTAGGACAGGGGGGATACGATGAGCAGTTCTTC. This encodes CASSLGQGGYDEQFF. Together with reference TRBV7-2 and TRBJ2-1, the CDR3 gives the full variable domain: GAGVSQSPSNKVTEKGKDVELRCDPISGHTALYWYRQSLGQGLEFLIYFQGNSAPDKSGLPSDRFSAERTGGSVSTLTIQRTQQEDSAVYLCASSLGQGGYDEQFFGPGTRLTVL.

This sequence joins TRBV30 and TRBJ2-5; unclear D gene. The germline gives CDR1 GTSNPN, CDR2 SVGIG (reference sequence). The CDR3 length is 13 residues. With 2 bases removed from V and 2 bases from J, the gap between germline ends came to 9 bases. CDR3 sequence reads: CAWSSQRQETQYF. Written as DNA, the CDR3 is TGTGCCTGGAGTTCCCAAAGACAAGAGACCCAGTACTTC.

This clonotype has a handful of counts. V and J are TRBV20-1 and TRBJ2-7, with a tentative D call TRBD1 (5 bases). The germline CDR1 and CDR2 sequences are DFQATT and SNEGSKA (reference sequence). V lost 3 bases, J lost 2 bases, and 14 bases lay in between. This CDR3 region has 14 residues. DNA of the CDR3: TGCAGTGCTAGCCGAGAGCAGGGCCCCTACGAGCAGTACTTC. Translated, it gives CSASREQGPYEQYF.

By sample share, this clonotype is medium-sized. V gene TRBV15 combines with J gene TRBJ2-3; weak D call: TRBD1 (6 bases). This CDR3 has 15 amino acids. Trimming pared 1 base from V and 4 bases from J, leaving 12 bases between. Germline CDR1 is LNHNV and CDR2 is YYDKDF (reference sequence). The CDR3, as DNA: TGTGCCACCAGCAGAGTAGGGCAGGGGTCAGATACGCAGTATTTT. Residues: CATSRVGQGSDTQYF.

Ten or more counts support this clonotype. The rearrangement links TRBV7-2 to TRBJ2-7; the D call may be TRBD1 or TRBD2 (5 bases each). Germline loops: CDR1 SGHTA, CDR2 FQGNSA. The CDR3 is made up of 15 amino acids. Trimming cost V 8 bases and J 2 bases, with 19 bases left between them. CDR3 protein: CASGRDASLTYEQYF. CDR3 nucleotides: TGTGCCAGCGGTCGGGACGCCTCTTTGACCTACGAGCAGTACTTC.

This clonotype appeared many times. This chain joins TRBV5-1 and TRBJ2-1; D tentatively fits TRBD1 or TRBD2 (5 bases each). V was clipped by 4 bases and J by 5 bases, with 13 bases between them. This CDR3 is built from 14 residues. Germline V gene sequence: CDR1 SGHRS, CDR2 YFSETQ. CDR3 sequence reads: CASSLPGPHNEQFF. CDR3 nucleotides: TGCGCCAGCAGCCTGCCGGGACCACACAATGAGCAGTTCTTC.

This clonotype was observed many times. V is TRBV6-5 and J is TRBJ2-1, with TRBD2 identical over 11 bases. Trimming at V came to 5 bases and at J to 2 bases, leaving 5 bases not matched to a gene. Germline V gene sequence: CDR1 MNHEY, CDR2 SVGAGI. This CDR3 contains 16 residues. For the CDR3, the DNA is TGTGCCAGCAGTAGTCTAGCGGGAGGAACCTACAATGAGCAGTTCTTC. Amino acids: CASSSLAGGTYNEQFF.

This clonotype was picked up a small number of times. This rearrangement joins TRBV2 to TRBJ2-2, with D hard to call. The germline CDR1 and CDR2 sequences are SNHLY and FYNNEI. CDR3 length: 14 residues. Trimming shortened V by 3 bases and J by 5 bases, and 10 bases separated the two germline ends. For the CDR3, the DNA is TGTGCCAGCAGTGATTTGTGGGGAACCGGGGAGCTGTTTTTT. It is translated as CASSDLWGTGELFF.

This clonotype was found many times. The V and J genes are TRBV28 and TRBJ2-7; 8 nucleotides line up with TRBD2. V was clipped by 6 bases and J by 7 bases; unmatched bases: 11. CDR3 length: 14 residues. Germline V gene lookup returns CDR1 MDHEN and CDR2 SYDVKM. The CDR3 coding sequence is TGTGCCAGCAGCCCCGGACTAGCCCTCCCGGAGCAGTACTTC. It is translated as CASSPGLALPEQYF.